The entry below gives a single T cell receptor (beta chain) sequence along with its context. The sample belongs to a study of blood T cell repertoires in COVID-19. Overall study: The study drew acute and convalescent COVID-19 samples from the United States, Italy and Spain. T cells, B-cell-depleted T cells, or PBMCs provided the cDNA or gDNA that served as material.

The authors' processing: Reference gene primers were amplified, and this amplification served to estimate nucleated cell counts. Profiling relied on immunoSEQ multiplex PCR, and the TCRdb table lists in-frame clones only, not all of them. V and J calls and clone size are as listed in that table; D and trimming were resolved from the DNA. The sample yields 81,000 or so clones, 89% seen once. The ends were cut back, 3 bases at V and 7 bases at J, with 15 bases in the middle. The CDR3 is 15 residues long. Germline CDR1 is MNHEY and CDR2 is SVGAGI. What was sequenced was peripheral blood. The chain carries TRBV6-5 and TRBJ1-4; D is perhaps TRBD1 (6 bases). The TCR originated in a man aged 65 to 85 with active or convalescent COVID-19. The CDR3 nucleotides read TGTGCCAGCAGTTATACAGGGAATAGGATTGAAAAACTGTTTTTT. Translation: CASSYTGNRIEKLFF.